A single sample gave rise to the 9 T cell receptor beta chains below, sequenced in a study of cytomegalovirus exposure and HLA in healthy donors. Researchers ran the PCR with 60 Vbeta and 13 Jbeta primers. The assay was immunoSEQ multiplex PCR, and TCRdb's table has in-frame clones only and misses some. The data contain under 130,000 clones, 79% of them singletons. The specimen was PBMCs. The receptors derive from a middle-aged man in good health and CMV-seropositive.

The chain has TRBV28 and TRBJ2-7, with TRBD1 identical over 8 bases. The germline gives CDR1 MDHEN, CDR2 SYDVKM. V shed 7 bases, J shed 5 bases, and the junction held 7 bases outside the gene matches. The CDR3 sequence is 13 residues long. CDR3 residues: CASIQQGVNEQYF. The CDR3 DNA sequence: TGTGCCAGCATTCAACAGGGGGTGAACGAGCAGTACTTC.

CDR3 amino acids: CASSGVSGGRPRGQYF. As DNA, the CDR3 is TGTGCCAGCAGTGGAGTCTCGGGCGGGAGGCCCCGGGGTCAGTACTTC. The gene calls are TRBV6-1 and TRBJ2-4; TRBD2 matches 8 bases. From germline, CDR1 is MNHNS and CDR2 SASEGT. The V gene end was trimmed by 4 bases and the J gene end by 12 bases; junction bases not matched to a gene: 17. The CDR3 has 16 amino acids.

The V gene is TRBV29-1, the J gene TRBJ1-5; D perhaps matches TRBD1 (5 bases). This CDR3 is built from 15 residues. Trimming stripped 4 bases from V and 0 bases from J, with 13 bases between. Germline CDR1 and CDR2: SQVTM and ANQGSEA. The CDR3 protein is CSVVEAGNSNQPQHF. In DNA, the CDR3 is TGCAGCGTTGTCGAGGCAGGGAATAGCAATCAGCCCCAGCATTTT. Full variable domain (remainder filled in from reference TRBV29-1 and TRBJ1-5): SAVISQKPSRDICQRGTSLTIQCQVDSQVTMMFWYRQQPGQSLTLIATANQGSEATYESGFVIDKFPISRPNLTFSTLTVSNMSPEDSSIYLCSVVEAGNSNQPQHFGDGTRLSIL.

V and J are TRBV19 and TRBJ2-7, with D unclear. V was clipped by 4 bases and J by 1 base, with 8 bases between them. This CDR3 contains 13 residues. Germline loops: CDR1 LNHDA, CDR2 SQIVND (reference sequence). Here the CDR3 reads CASSKAVSYEQYF. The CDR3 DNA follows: TGTGCCAGTAGTAAGGCGGTTTCCTACGAGCAGTACTTC.

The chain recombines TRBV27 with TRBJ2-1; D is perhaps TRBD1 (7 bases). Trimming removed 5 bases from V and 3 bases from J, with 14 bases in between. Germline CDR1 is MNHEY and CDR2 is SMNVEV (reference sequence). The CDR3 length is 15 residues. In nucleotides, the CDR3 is TGTGCCAGCAGTCGGTCCAGGGGGGTCTACAATGAGCAGTTCTTC. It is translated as CASSRSRGVYNEQFF.

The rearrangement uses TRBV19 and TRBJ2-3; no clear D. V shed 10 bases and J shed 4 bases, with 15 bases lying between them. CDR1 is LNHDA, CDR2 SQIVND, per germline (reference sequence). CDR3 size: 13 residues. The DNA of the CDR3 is TGTGCCACCACTACCGTGACGGCAGATACGCAGTATTTT. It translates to CATTTVTADTQYF.

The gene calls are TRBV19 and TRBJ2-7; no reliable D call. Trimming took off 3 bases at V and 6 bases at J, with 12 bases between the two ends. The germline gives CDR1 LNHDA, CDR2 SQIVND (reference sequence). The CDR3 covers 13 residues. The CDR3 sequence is CASSMEPSREQYF. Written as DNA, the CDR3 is TGTGCCAGTAGTATGGAGCCTAGTCGCGAGCAGTACTTC.

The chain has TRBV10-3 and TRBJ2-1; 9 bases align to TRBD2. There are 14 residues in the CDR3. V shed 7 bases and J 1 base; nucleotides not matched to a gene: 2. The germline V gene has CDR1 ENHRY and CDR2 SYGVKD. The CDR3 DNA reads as TGTGCCATCACTACTAGCGGGTCCTACAATGAGCAGTTCTTC. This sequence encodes CAITTSGSYNEQFF.

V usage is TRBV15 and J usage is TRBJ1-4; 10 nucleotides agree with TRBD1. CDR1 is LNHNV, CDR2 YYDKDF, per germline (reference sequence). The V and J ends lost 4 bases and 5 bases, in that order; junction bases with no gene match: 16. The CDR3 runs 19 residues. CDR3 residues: CATSKDRLFRTGGNEKLFF. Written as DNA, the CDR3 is TGTGCCACCAGCAAAGACCGCCTTTTTCGGACAGGGGGAAATGAAAAACTGTTTTTT.